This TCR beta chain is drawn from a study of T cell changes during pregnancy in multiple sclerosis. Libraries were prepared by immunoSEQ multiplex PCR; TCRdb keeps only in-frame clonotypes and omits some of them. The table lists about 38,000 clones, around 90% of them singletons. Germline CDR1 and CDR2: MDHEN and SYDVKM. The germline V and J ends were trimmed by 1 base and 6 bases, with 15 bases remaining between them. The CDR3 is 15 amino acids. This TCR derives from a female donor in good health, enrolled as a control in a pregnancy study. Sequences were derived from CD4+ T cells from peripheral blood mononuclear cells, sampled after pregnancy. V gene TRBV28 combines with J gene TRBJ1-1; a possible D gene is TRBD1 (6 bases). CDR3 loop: CASSLLDRGAAEAFF. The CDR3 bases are TGTGCCAGCAGTTTATTAGACCGGGGGGCAGCTGAAGCTTTCTTT.